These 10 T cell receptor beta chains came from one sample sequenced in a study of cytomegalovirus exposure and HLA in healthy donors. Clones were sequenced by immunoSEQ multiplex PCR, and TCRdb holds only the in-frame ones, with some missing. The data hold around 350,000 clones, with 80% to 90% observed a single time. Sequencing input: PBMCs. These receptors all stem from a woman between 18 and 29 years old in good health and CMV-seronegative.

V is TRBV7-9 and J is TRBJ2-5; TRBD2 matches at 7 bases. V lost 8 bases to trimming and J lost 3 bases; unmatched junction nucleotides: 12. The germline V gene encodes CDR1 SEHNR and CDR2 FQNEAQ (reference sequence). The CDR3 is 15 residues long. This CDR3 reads CASSQASGIKETQYF. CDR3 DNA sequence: TGTGCCAGCTCCCAAGCTAGCGGAATCAAAGAGACCCAGTACTTC.

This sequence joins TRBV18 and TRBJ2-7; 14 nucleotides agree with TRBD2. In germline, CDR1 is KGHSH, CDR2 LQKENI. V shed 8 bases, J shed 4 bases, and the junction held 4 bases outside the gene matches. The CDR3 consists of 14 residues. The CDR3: CASTGTSGSYEQYF. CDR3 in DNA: TGTGCCAGCACCGGGACTAGCGGGAGTTACGAGCAGTACTTC.

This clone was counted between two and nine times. CDR3 DNA sequence: TGTGCCAGCGAGGCGGGGCTTGCAGGGGAGCAGTACTTC. This sequence encodes CASEAGLAGEQYF. This chain uses TRBV6-1 with TRBJ2-7; tentatively, D is TRBD2 (6 bases). The germline V gene encodes CDR1 MNHNS and CDR2 SASEGT. The CDR3 loop spans 13 amino acids. V was cut by 8 bases and J by 7 bases, with 18 bases left in between.

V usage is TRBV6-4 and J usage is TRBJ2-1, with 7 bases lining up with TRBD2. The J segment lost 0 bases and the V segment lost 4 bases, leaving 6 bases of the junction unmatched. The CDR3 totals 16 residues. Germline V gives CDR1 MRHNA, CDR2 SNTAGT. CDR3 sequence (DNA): TGTGCCAGCAGTGTTAGCGGGTGGAGCTCCTACAATGAGCAGTTCTTC. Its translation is CASSVSGWSSYNEQFF.

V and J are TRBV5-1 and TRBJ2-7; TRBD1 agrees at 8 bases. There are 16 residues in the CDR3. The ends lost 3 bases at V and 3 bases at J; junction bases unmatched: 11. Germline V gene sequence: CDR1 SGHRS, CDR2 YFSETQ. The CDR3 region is CASSSPPTGGHYEQYF. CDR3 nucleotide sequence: TGCGCCAGCAGCTCCCCCCCCACAGGGGGTCACTACGAGCAGTACTTC.

The CDR3 protein is CAWSTHQAGNTEAFF. For the CDR3, the DNA is TGTGCCTGGAGTACTCACCAGGCGGGTAACACTGAAGCTTTCTTT. This chain uses TRBV30 with TRBJ1-1; D is unresolved. V gave up 2 bases and J gave up 2 bases, with 15 bases separating them. The germline V gene encodes CDR1 GTSNPN and CDR2 SVGIG (reference sequence). This CDR3 is built from 15 residues.

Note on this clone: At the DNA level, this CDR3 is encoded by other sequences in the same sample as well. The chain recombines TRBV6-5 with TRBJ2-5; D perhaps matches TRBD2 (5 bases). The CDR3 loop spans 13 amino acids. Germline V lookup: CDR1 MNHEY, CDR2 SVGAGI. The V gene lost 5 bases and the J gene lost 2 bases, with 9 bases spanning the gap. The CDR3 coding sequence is TGTGCCAGCAGTCTAGCTGTTCAAGAGACCCAGTACTTC. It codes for CASSLAVQETQYF.

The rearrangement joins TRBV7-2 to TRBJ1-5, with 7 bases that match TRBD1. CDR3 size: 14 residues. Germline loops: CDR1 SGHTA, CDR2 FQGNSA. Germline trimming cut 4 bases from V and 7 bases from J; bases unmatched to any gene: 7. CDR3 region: CASSYRQGGQPQHF. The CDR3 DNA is TGTGCCAGCAGCTACAGACAGGGTGGGCAGCCCCAGCATTTT.

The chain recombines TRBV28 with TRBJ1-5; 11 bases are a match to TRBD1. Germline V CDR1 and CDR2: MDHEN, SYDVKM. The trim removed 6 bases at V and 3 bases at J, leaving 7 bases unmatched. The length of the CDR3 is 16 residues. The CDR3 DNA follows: TGTGCCAGCAGGCTACGTGGACAGGGGGCCAATCAGCCCCAGCATTTT. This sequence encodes CASRLRGQGANQPQHF.

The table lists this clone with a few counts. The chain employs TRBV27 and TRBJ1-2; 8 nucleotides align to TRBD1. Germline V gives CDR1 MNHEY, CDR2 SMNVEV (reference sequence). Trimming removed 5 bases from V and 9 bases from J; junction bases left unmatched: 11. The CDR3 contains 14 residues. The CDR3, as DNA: TGTGCCAGCAGTCCATCGATCGACAGGGGAAGCTACACCTTC. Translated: CASSPSIDRGSYTF.